Listed here is a single T cell receptor beta chain. These data originate in a study of shared T cell receptors in the human thymus. Germline values: CDR1 LNHDA, CDR2 SQIVND (reference sequence). The CDR3 consists of 17 residues. The V end lost 4 bases, the J end lost 5 bases, and 23 bases lay between the germline ends. Measured with immunoSEQ multiplex PCR; TCRdb has only the in-frame clones, and not every one. This sample has some 700,000 clones, with 70% to 90% found just once. These data also formed part of another study, on human thymus T cells. This second study notes: Healthy Finnish infants undergoing corrective surgery for congenital heart defects were used as donors. Resections obtained during corrective heart surgery supplied the thymus tissue. Blood and thymic repertoires both appeared biased in V and J gene usage.

The TCR sequence derives from a boy less than two years old with a congenital heart defect. Input material: thymocytes. The chain links TRBV19 to TRBJ1-1, with D perhaps TRBD1 (6 bases). DNA for the CDR3: TGTGCCAGTAGTACCCCCATCTACGACAGGACTAGGACTGAAGCTTTCTTT. Protein: CASSTPIYDRTRTEAFF.